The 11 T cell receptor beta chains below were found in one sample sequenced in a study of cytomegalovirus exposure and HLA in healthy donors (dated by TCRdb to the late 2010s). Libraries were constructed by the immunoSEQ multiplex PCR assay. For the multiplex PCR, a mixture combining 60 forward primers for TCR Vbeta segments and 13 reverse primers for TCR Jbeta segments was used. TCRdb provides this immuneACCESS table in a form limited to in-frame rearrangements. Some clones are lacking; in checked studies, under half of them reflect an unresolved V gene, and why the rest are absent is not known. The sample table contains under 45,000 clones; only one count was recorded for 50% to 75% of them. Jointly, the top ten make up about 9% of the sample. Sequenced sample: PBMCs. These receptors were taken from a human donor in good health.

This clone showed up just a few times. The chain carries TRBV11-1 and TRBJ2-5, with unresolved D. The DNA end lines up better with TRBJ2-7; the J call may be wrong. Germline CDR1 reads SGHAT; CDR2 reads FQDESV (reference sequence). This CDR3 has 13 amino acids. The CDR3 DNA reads TGTGCCAGCAGCTTAGGACTGAACTACGAGCAGTACTTC. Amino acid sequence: CASSLGLNYEQYF.

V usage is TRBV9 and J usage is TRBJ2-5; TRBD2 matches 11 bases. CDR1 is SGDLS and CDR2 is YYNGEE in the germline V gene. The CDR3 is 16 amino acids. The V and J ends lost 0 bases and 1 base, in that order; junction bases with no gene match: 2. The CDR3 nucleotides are TGTGCCAGCAGCGTAGGGACTAGCGGGTTCCAAGAGACCCAGTACTTC. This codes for CASSVGTSGFQETQYF.

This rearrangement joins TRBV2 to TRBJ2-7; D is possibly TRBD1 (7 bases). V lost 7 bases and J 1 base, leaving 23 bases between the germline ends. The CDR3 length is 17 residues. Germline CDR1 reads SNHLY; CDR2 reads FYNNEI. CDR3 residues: CASTPWRGPTISYEQYF. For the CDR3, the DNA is TGTGCCAGCACCCCGTGGAGGGGGCCTACTATTTCCTACGAGCAGTACTTC.

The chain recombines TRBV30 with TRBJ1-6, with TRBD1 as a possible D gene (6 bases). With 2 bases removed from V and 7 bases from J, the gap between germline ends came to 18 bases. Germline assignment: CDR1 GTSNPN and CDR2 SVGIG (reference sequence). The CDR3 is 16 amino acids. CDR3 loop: CAWSSSRGQRNSPLHF. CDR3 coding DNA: TGTGCCTGGAGTTCTTCCCGAGGACAGAGGAATTCACCCCTCCACTTT. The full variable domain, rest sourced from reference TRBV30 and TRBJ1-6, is SQTIHQWPATLVQPVGSPLSLECTVEGTSNPNLYWYRQAAGRGLQLLFYSVGIGQISSEVPQNLSASRPQDRQFILSSKKLLLSDSGFYLCAWSSSRGQRNSPLHFGNGTRLTVT.

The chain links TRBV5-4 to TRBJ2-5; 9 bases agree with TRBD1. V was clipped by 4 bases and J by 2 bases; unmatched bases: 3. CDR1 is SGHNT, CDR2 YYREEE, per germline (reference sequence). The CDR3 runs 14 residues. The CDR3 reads CASSIGQGQETQYF. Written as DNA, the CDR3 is TGTGCCAGCAGCATCGGACAGGGGCAAGAGACCCAGTACTTC. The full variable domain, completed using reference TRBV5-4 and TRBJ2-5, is ETGVTQSPTHLIKTRGQQVTLRCSSQSGHNTVSWYQQALGQGPQFIFQYYREEENGRGNFPPRFSGLQFPNYSSELNVNALELDDSALYLCASSIGQGQETQYFGPGTRLLVL.

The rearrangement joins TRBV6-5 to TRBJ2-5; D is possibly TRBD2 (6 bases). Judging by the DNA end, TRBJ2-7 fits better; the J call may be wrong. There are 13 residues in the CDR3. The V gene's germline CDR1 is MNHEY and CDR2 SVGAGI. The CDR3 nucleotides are TGTGCCAGCAGTTACTCAAGGGGAGGCGAGCAGTACTTC. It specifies CASSYSRGGEQYF.

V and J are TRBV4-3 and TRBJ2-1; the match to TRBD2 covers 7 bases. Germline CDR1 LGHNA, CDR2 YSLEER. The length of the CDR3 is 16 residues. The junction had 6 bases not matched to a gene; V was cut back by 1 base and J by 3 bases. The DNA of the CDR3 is TGCGCCAGCAGCCAAGTTGGGGGGGGGTTCTACAATGAGCAGTTCTTC. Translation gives CASSQVGGGFYNEQFF.

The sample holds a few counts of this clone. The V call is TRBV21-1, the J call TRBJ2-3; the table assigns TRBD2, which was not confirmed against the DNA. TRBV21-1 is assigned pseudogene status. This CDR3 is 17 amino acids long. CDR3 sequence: CASSNCPSGGSTDTQYF. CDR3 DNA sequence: TGTGCCAGCAGCAACTGCCCTAGCGGGGGGAGCACAGATACGCAGTATTTT.

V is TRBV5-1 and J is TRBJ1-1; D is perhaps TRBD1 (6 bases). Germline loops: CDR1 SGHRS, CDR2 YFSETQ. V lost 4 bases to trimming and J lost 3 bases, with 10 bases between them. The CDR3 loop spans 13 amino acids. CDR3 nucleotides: TGCGCCAGCAGCCCACAGGGTTACACTGAAGCTTTCTTT. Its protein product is CASSPQGYTEAFF.

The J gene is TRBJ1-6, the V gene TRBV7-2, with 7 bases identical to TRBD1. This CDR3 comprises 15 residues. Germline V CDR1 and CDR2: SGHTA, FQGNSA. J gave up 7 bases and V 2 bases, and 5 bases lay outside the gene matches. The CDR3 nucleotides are TGTGCCAGCAGCTTACTGGGACAGCTAAATTCACCCCTCCACTTT. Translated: CASSLLGQLNSPLHF.

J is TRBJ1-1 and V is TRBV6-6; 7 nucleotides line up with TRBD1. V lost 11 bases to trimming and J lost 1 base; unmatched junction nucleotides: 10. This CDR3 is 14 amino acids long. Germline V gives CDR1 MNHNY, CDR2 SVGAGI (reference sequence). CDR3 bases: TGTGCCGCGGACCCCGACAGGGCGAACACTGAAGCTTTCTTT. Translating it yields CAADPDRANTEAFF.